This T cell receptor (beta chain) is from a study of cytomegalovirus exposure and HLA in healthy donors. Study context: One earlier analysis, a look at 150 million to 200 million T cells, found about 100 million unique TCR beta sequences. The study, taken as a whole, reports: A few of the chains that were CMV-associated were confirmed in vitro to be specific for CMV antigens. In a later analysis, at a false discovery rate of 0.05, under 20,000 TCR beta sequences matched HLA alleles.

The PCR was carried out with 60 Vbeta primers and 13 Jbeta primers. Data came from immunoSEQ multiplex PCR; TCRdb stores just in-frame clones and leaves some out. The sample has 100,000 or so clones; roughly 80% are singletons. A word on this clone: Its specificity is not known.

V lost 3 bases and J 4 bases, leaving 13 bases between the germline ends. CDR1 is MGHDK and CDR2 is SYGVNS in the germline V gene. CDR3 size: 14 residues. This sequence originates from a man aged 35 to 55 in good health and CMV-seronegative. Source material: PBMCs. The chain is built from TRBV25-1 and TRBJ2-7, with D tentatively TRBD1 (6 bases). CDR3 sequence reads: CASSEGALTYEQYF. The CDR3 nucleotides are TGTGCCAGCAGTGAGGGGGCCTTAACGTACGAGCAGTACTTC.